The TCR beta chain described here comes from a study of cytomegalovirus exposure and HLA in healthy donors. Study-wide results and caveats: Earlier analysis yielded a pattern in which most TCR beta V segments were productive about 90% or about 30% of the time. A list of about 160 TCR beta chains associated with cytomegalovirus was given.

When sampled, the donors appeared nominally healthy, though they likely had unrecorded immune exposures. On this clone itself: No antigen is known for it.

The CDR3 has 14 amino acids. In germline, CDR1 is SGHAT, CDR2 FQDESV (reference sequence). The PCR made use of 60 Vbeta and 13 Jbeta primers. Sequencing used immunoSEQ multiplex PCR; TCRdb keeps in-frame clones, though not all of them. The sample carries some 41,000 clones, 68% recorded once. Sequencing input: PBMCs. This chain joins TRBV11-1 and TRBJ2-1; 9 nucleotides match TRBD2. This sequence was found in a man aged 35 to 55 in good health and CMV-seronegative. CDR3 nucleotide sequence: TGTACAATCGAGGCGGGGGGGCCCTACAATGAGCAGTTCTTC. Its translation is CTIEAGGPYNEQFF.